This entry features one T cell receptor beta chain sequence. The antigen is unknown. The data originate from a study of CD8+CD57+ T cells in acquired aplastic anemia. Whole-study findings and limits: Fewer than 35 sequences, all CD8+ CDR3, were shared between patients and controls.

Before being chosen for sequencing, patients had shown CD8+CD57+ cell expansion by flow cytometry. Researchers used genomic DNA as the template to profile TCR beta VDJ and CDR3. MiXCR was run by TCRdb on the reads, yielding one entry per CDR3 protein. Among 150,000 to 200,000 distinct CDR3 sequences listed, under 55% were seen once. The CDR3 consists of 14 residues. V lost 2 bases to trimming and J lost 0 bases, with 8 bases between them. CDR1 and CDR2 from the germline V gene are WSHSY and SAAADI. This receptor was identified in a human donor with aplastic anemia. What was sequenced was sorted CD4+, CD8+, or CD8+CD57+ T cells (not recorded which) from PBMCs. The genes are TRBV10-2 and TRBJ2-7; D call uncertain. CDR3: CASSEQTPSYEQYF. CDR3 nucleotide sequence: TGCGCCAGCAGTGAGCAGACCCCCTCCTACGAGCAGTACTTC.